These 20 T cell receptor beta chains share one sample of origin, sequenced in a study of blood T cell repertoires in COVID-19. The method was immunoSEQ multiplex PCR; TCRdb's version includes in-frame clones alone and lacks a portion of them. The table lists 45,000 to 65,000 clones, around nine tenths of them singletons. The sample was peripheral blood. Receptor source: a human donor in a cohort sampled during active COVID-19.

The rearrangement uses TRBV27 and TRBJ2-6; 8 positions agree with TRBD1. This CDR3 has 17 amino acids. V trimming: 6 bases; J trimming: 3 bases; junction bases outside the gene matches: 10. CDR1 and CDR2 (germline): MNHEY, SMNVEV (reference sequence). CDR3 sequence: CASSPRTGLYGANVLTF. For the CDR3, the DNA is TGTGCCAGCAGCCCCCGGACAGGGCTTTATGGGGCCAACGTCCTGACTTTC.

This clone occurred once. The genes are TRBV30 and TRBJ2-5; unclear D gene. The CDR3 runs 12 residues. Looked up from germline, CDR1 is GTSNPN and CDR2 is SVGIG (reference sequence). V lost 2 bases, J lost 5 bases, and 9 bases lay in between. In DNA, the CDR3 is TGTGCCTGGAGTCATACGAGGGAGACCCAGTACTTC. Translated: CAWSHTRETQYF.

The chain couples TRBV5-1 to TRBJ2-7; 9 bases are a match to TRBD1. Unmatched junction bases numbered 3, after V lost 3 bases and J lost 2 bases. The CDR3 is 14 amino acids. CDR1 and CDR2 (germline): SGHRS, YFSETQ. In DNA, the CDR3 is TGCGCCAGCAGCTCCGGGACAGGGACCTACGAGCAGTACTTC. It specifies CASSSGTGTYEQYF.

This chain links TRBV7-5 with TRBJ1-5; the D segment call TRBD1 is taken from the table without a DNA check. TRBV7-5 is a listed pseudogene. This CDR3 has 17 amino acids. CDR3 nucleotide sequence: TGTGCCTCCCCCAACATGGACAGGGGTGGTAGCAATCAGCCCCAGCATTTT. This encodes CASPNMDRGGSNQPQHF.

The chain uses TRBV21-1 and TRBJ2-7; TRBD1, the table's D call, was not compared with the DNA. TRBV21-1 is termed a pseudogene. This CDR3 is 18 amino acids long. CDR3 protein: CASSKWGTDRPGDYEQYV. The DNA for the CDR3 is TGTGCCAGCAGCAAATGGGGAACCGACCGACCAGGGGACTACGAGCAGTACGTC.

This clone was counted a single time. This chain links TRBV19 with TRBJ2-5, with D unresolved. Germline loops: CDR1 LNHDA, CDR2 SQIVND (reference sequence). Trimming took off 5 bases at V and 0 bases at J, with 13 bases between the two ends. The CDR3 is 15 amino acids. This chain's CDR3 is CASSLGPQYQETQYF. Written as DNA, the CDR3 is TGTGCCAGTAGTTTAGGGCCTCAGTACCAAGAGACCCAGTACTTC.

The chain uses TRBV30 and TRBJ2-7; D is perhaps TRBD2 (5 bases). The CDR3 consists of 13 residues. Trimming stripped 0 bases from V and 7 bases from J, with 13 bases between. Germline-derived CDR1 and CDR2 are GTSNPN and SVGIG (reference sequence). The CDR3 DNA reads TGTGCCTGGAGTGTCGGAGGCTCTAGTGAGCAGTACGTC. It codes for CAWSVGGSSEQYV.

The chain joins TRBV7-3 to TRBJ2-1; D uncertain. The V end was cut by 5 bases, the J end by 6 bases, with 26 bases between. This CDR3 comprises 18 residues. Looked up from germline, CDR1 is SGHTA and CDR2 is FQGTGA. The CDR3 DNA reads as TGTGCCAGCAGCCCCTCCCCCGCACTGCCCGGTATGAGCAATGAGCAGTTCTTC. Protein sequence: CASSPSPALPGMSNEQFF.

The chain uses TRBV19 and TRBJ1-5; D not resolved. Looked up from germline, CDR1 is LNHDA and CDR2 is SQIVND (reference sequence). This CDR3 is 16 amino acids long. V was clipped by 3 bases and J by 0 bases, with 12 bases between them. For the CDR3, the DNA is TGTGCCAGTAGTATGGCTACGCGGAATAGCAATCAGCCCCAGCATTTT. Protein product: CASSMATRNSNQPQHF.

The CDR3 protein is CASSSGRVNTRQETQYF. The CDR3 nucleotides are TGTGCCAGCAGCTCTGGCCGGGTCAATACTCGCCAAGAGACCCAGTACTTC. The chain recombines TRBV5-8 with TRBJ2-5; the D is unclear. The germline V gene has CDR1 SGHTS and CDR2 YDEGEE. This CDR3 spans 17 amino acids. With 3 bases removed from V and 1 base from J, the gap between germline ends came to 19 bases.

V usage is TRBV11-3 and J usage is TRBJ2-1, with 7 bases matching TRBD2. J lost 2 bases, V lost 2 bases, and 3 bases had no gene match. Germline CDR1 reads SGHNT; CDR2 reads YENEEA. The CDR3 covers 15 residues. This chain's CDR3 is CASSLKRGPYNEQFF. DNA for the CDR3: TGTGCCAGCAGCTTAAAGCGGGGTCCCTACAATGAGCAGTTCTTC.

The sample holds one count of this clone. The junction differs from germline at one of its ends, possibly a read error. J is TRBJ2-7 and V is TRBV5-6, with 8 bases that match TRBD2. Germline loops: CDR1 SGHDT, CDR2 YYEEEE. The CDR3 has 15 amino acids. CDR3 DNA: TGTGCCAGCAGATTGGTACTAGCGGAAACCTACGAGCAGTACTTC. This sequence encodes CASRLVLAETYEQYF.

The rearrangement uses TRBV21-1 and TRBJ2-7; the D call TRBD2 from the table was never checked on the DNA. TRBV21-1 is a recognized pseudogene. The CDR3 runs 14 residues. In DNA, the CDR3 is TGTGCCAGCAGCAATAGTTGCGGGCCCTTAGAGCAGTACGTC. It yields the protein CASSNSCGPLEQYV.

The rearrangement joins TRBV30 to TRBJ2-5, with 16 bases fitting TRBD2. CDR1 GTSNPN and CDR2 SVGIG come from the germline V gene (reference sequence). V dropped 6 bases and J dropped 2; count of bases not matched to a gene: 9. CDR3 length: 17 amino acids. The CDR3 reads CACLGLAGGPSQETQYF. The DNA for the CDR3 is TGTGCCTGCTTGGGACTAGCGGGAGGGCCCAGTCAAGAGACCCAGTACTTC.

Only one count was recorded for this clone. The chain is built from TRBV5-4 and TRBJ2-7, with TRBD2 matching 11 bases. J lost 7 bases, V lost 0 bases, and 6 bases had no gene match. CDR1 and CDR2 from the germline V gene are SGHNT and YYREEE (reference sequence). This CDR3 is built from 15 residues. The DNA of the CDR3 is TGTGCCAGCAGCTTGGAGACTAGCGGGGATTATGAGCAGTACTTC. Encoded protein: CASSLETSGDYEQYF.

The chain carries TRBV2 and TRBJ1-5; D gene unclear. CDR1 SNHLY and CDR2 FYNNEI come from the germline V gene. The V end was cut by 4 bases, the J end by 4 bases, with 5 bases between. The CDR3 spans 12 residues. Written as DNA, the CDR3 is TGTGCCAGCAGTGGAGATAATCAGCCCCAGCATTTT. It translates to CASSGDNQPQHF.

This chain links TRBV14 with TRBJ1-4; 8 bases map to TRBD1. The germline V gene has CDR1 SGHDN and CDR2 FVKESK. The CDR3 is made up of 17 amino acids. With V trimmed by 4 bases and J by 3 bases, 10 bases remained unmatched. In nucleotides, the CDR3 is TGTGCCAGCAGCCGGGAGCCAGGGGGCTCAGCTAATGAAAAACTGTTTTTT. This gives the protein CASSREPGGSANEKLFF.

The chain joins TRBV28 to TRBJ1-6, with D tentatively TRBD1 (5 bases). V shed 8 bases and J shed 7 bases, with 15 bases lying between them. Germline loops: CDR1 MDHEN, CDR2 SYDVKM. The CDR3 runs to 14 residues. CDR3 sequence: CASWGDSRNSPLHF. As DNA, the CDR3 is TGTGCCAGCTGGGGGGACTCTCGGAATTCACCCCTCCACTTT.

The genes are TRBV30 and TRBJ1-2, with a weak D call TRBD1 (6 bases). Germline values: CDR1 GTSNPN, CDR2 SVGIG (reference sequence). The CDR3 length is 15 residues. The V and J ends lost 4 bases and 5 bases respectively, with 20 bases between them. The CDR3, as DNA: TGTGCCTGGATCCTGAAACAGGGACCCCGGTATGGCTACACCTTC. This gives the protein CAWILKQGPRYGYTF.

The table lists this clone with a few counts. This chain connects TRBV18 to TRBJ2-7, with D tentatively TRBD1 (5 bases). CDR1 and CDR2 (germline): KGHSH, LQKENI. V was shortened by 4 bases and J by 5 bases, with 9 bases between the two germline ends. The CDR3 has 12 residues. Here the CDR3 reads CASSLGADEQYF. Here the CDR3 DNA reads TGTGCCAGCTCACTAGGGGCCGACGAGCAGTACTTC.